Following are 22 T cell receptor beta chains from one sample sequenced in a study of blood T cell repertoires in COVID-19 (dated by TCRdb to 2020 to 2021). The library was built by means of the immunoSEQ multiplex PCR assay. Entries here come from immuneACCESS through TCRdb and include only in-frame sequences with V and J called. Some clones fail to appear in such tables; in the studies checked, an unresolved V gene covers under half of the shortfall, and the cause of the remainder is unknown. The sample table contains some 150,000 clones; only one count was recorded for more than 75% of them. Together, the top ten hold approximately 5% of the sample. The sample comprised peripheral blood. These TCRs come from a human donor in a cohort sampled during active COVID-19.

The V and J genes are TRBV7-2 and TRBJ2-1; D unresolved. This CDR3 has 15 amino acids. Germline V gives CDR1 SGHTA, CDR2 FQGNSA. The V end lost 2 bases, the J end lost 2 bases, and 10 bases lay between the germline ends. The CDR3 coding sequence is TGTGCCAGCAGCTTATTACGGGTGGCCTACAATGAGCAGTTCTTC. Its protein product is CASSLLRVAYNEQFF.

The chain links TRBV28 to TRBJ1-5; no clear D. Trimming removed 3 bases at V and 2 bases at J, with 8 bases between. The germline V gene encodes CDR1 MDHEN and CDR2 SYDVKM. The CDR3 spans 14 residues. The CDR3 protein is CASSFRSGNQPQHF. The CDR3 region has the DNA TGTGCCAGCAGTTTCAGGTCTGGCAATCAGCCCCAGCATTTT.

CDR3 amino acids: CASSPVYQETQYF. CDR3 coding DNA: TGTGCCAGCAGTCCAGTGTACCAAGAGACCCAGTACTTC. The chain joins TRBV6-2 or TRBV6-3 to TRBJ2-5; D is uncertain. Trimming shortened V by 5 bases and J by 0 bases, and 7 bases separated the two germline ends. CDR3 length: 13 residues. CDR1 and CDR2 from the germline V gene are MNHEY and SVGEGT.

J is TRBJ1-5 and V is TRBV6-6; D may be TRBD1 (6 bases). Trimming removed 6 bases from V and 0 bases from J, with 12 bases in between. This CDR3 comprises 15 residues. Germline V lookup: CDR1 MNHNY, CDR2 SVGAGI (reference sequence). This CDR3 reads CASSDGQYSNQPQHF. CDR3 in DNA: TGTGCCAGCAGCGACGGACAGTATAGCAATCAGCCCCAGCATTTT.

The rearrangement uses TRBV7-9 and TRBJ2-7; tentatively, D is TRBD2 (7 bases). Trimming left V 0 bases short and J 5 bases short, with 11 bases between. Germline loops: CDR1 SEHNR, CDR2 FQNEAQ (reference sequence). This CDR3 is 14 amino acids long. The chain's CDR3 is CASSLAGGLHEQYF. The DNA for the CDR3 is TGTGCCAGCAGCTTAGCGGGGGGGCTCCACGAGCAGTACTTC.

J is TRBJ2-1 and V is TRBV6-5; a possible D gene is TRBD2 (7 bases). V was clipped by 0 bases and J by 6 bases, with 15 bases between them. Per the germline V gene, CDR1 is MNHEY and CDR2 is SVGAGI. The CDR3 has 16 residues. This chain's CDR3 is CASSYSDAGATNEQFF. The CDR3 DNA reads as TGTGCCAGCAGTTACTCGGATGCGGGGGCGACCAATGAGCAGTTCTTC.

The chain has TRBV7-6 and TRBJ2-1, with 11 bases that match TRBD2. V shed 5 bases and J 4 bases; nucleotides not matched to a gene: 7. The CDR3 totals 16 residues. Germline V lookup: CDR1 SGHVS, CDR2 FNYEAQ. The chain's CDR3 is CASSPLLAGVYNEQFF. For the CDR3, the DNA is TGTGCCAGCAGCCCCCTACTAGCGGGGGTTTACAATGAGCAGTTCTTC.

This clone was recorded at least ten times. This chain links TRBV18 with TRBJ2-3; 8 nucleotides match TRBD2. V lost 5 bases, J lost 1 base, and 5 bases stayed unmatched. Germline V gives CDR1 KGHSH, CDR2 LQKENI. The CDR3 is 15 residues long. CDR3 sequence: CASSRGTRGTDTQYF. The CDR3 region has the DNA TGTGCCAGCTCAAGAGGGACTAGGGGCACAGATACGCAGTATTTT.

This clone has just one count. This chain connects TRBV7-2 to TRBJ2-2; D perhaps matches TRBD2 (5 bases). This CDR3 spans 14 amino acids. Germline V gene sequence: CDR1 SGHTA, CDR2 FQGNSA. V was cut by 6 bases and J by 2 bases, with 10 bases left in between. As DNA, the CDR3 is TGTGCCAGCAGGGGTAGCGCTAACACCGGGGAGCTGTTTTTT. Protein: CASRGSANTGELFF. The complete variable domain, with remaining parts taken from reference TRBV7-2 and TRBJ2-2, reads GAGVSQSPSNKVTEKGKDVELRCDPISGHTALYWYRQSLGQGLEFLIYFQGNSAPDKSGLPSDRFSAERTGGSVSTLTIQRTQQEDSAVYLCASRGSANTGELFFGEGSRLTVL.

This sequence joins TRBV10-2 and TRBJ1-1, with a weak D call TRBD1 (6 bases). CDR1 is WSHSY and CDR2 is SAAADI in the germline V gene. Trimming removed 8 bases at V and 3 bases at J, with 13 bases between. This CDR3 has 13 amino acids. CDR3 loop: CASEGHLDTEAFF. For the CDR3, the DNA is TGCGCCAGCGAGGGACATCTCGACACTGAAGCTTTCTTT.

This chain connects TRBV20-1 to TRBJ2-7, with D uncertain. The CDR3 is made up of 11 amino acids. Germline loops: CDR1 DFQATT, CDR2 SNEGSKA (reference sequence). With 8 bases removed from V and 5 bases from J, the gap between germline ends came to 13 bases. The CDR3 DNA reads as TGCAGTACCCCCGGTGTCGACGAGCAGTACGTC. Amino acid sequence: CSTPGVDEQYV.

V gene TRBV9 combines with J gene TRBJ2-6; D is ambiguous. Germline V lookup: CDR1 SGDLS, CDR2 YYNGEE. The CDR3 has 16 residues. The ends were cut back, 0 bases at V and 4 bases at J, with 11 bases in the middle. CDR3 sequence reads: CASSVEIPFGANVLTF. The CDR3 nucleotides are TGTGCCAGCAGCGTAGAAATCCCTTTCGGGGCCAACGTCCTGACTTTC.

CDR3 nucleotides: TGTGCCAGCAGCCCCGGAGGGGCTTTCGGCTATGGCTACACCTTC. It is translated as CASSPGGAFGYGYTF. The chain uses TRBV3-1 (or the pseudogene TRBV3-2) and TRBJ1-2, with a tentative D call TRBD1 (5 bases). V was pared by 4 bases and J by 4 bases, with 16 bases between. The CDR3 is 15 residues long. Germline-derived CDR1 and CDR2 are LGHDT and YNNKEL (reference sequence).

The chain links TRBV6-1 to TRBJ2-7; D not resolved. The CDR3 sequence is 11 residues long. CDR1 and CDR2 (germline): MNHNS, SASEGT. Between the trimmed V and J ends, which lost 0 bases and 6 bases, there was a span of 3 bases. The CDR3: CASSEAGEQYV. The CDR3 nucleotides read TGTGCCAGCAGTGAAGCCGGCGAGCAGTACGTC.

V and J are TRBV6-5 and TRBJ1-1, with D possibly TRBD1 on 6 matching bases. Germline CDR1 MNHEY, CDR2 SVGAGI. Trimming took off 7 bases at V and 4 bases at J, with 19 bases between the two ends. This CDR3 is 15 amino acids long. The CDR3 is CASTRWDTRGTEAFF. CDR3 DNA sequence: TGTGCCAGCACTAGGTGGGACACCCGAGGCACTGAAGCTTTCTTT.

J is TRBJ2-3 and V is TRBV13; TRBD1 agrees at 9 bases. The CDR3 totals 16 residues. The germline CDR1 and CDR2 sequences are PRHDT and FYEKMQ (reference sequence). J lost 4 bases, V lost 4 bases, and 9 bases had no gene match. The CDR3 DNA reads TGTGCCAGCAGCTCGACAGGGGGATCTACATCAGATACGCAGTATTTT. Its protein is CASSSTGGSTSDTQYF.

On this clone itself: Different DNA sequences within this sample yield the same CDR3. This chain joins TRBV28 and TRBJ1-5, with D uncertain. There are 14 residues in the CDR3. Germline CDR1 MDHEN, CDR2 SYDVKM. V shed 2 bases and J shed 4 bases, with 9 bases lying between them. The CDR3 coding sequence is TGTGCCAGCAGTTTACCCGGCGGGAATCAGCCCCAGCATTTT. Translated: CASSLPGGNQPQHF.

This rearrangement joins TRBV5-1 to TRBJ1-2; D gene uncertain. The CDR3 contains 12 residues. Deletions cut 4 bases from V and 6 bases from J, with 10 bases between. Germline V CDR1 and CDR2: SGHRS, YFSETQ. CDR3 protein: CASSLTENGYTF. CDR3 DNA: TGCGCCAGCAGCCTTACAGAGAATGGCTACACCTTC.

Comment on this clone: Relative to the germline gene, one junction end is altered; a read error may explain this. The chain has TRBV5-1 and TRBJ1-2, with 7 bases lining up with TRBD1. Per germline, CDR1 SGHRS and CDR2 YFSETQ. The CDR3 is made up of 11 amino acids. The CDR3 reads CASSLYRDRVF. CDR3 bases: TGCGCCAGCAGCTTATACCGGGACAGAGTCTTC.

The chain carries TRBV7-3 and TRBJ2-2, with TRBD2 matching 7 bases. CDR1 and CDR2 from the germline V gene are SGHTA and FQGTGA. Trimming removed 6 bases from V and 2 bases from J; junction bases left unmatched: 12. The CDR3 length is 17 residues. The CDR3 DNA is TGTGCCAGCAGTTCCCGGCCGACTAGCCCTAACACCGGGGAGCTGTTTTTT. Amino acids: CASSSRPTSPNTGELFF.

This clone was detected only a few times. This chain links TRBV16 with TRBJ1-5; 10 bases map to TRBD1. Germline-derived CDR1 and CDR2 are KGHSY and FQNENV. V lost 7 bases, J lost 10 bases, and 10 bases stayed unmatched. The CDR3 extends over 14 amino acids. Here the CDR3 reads CASIVGQGVSPQHF. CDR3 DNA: TGTGCCAGCATCGTAGGACAGGGGGTTTCCCCCCAGCATTTT.

The CDR3 DNA reads TGTGCCAGCAGTTTAGGGGCAGGGAGGTTCTCTGGCTACACCTTC. Translated, it gives CASSLGAGRFSGYTF. The V gene is TRBV27, the J gene TRBJ1-2; D is possibly TRBD1 (5 bases). Germline V gene sequence: CDR1 MNHEY, CDR2 SMNVEV (reference sequence). CDR3 length equals 15 residues. V gave up 2 bases and J gave up 7 bases, with 17 bases separating them.